The present T cell receptor (beta chain) was sequenced within a study of blood T cell repertoires in COVID-19. The protocol was immunoSEQ multiplex PCR, while the TCRdb copy is restricted to in-frame clones and leaves out a portion. Seen here are roughly 270,000 clones, around 90% observed once, and the top ten hold approximately 8.8%. Trimming stripped 1 base from V and 7 bases from J, with 20 bases between. There are 17 residues in the CDR3. The germline V gene encodes CDR1 SGHRS and CDR2 YFSETQ. The chain is built from TRBV5-1 and TRBJ2-2; D perhaps matches TRBD2 (5 bases). The material sequenced was peripheral blood. The sequence was obtained from a man between 18 and 35 years old with active or convalescent COVID-19. This chain's CDR3 is CASSLKELGSNGGELFF. The CDR3 DNA follows: TGCGCCAGCAGCTTGAAGGAGTTGGGGAGCAATGGCGGGGAGCTGTTTTTT.